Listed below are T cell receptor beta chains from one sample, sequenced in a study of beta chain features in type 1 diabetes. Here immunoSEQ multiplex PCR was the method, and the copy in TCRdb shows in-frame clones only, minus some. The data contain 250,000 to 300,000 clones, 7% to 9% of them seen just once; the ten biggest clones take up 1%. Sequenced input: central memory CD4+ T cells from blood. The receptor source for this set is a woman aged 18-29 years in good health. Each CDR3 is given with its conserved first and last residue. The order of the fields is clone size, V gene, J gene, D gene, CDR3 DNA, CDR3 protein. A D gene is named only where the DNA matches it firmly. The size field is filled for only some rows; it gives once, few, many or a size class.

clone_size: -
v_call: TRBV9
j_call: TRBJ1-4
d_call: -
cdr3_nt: TGTGCCAGCAGCCCTAGGGACAACTCCAATGAAAAACTGTTTTTT
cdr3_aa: CASSPRDNSNEKLFF

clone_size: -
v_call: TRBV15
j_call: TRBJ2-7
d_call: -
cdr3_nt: TGTGCCACCAGCGCAGGCGACTCCTATCCGATCTACGAGCAGTACTTC
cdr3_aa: CATSAGDSYPIYEQYF

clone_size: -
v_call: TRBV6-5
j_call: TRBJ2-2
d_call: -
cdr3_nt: TGTGCCAGCAGACGACTAGCCGGGGAGCTGTTTTTT
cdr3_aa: CASRRLAGELFF

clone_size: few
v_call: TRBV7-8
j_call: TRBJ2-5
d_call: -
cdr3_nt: TGTGCCAGCAGCCCCGGGTCATCTTGGGGGACCCAGTACTTC
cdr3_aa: CASSPGSSWGTQYF

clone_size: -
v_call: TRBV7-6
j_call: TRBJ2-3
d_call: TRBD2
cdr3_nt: TGTGCCAGCGGGCGGGGGGGTTCCACAGATACGCAGTATTTT
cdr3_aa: CASGRGGSTDTQYF

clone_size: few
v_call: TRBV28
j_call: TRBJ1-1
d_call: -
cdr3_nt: TGTGCCAGCAGTCTTCATGGCGGCAACACTGAAGCTTTCTTT
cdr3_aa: CASSLHGGNTEAFF

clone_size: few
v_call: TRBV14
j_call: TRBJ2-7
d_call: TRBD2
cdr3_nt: TGTGCCAGCAGCCGGGGACTAGCGGCATCCTACGAGCAGTACTTC
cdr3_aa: CASSRGLAASYEQYF

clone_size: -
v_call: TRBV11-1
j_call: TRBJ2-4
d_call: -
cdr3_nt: TGTGCCAGCAGCTTAGCGCCCCGACGGATTCAGTACTTC
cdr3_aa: CASSLAPRRIQYF

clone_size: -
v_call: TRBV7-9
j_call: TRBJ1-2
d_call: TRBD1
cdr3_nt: TGTGCCAGCAGGGACAGGGTGGATGGCTACACCTTC
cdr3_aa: CASRDRVDGYTF

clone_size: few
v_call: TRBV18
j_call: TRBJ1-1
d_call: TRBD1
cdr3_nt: TGTGCCAGCTCACCTCGACAGGGTCAGAACACTGAAGCTTTCTTT
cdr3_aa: CASSPRQGQNTEAFF

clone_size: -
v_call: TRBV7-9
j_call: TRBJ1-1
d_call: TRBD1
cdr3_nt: TGTGCCAGCAGCTTATGGGGAACAGGGGTTGGGACTGAAGCTTTCTTT
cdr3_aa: CASSLWGTGVGTEAFF

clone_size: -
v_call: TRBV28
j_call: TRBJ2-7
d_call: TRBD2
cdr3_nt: TGTGCCACTAGGACTAGCGGGAATGGTATCTTC
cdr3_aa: CATRTSGNGIF

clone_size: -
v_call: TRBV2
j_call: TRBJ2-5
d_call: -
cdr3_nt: TGTGCCAGCAGGAGGGAACCGGGGCGGGAGACCCAGTACTTC
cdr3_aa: CASRREPGRETQYF

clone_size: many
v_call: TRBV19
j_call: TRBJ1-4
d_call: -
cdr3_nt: TGTGCCAGTAGTAGCGGCTCCGGACAAAGAAATGAAAAACTGTTTTTT
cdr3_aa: CASSSGSGQRNEKLFF

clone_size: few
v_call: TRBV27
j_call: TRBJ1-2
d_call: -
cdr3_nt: TGTGCCAGCAGTTTTGGGCAGGGAGACTATGGCTACACCTTC
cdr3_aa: CASSFGQGDYGYTF

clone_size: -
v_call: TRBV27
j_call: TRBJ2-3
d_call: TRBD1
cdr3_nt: TGTGCCAGCAGTCGGAAAGGGGGCTATAGTCCTAGTGGGGACACGCAGTATTTT
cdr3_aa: CASSRKGGYSPSGDTQYF

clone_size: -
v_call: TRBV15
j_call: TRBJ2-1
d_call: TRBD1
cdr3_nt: TGTGCCACCAGCAGGGCCGGGACAGGGGGACGCAATGAGCAGTTCTTC
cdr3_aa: CATSRAGTGGRNEQFF

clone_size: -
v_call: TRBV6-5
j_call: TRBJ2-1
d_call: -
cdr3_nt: TGTGCCAGCACCCGATCCGGGGAGCAGTTCTTC
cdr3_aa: CASTRSGEQFF

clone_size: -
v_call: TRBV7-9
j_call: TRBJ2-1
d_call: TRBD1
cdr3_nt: TGTGCCAGCAGCCGACGACAGGGCAATGAGCAGTTCTTC
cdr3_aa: CASSRRQGNEQFF

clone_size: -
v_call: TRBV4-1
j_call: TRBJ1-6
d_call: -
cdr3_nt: TGCGCCAGCAGCCAAGATTGGAGGAGCTCCTATAATTCACCCCTCCACTTT
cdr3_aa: CASSQDWRSSYNSPLHF

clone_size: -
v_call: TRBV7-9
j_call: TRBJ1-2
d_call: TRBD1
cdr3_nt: TGTGCCAGCAGCTCCGGACAGGGCCCTATGGTGGGCTACACCTTC
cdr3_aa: CASSSGQGPMVGYTF

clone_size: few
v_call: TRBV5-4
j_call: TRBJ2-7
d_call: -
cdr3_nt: TGTGCCAGCAGTTCGTCCCTCAGTCCCCTCCTCTACGAGCAGTACTTC
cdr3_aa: CASSSSLSPLLYEQYF

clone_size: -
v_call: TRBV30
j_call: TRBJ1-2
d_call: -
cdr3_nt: TGTGCCTGGGACAATTACGGGGGAAGGGACTATGGCTACACCTTC
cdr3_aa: CAWDNYGGRDYGYTF

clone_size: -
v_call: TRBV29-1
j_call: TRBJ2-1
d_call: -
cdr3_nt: TGCAGCGTTGAAGGTGACTACAATGAGCAGTTCTTC
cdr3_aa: CSVEGDYNEQFF

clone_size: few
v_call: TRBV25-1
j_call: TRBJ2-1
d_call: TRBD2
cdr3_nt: TGTGCCAGCGGTGTAGCGGGGAGACATGAGCAGTTCTTC
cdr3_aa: CASGVAGRHEQFF

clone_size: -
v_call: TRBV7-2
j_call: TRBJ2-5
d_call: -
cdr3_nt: TGTGCCAGCAGCCAACAAGAGACCCAGTACTTC
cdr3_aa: CASSQQETQYF

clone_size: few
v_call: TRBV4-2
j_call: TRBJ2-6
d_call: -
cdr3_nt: TGTGCCAGCAGCCAAGAAAGGACCTCTGGGGCCAACGTCCTGACTTTC
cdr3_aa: CASSQERTSGANVLTF

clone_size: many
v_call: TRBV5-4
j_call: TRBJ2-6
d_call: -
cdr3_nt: TGTGCCAGCAGCCGCCCAAGCTCTGGGGCCAACGTCCTGACTTTC
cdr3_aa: CASSRPSSGANVLTF

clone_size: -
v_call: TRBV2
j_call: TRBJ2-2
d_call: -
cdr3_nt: TGTGCCAGCAGGGCGGAGTATACGAACACCGGGGAGCTGTTTTTT
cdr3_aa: CASRAEYTNTGELFF

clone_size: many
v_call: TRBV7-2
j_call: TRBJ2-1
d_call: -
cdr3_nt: TGTGCCAGCAGAGGGTCGAGCGGTGAGCAGTTCTTC
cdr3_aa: CASRGSSGEQFF

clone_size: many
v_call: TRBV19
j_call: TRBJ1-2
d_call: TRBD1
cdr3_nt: TGTGCCAGTAGTAGACAGGCAGGGGGCCGGCATGGCTACACCTTC
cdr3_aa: CASSRQAGGRHGYTF